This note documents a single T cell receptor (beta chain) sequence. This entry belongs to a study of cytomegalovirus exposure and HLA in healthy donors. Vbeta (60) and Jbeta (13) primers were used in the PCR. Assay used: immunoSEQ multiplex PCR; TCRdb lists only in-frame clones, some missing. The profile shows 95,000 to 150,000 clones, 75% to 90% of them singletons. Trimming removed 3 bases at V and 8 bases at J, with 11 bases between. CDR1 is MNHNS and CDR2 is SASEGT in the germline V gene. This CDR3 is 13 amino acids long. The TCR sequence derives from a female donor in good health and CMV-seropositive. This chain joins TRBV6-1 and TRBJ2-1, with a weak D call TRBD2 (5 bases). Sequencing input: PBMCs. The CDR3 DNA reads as TGTGCCAGCAGTGAGTTAGCGACCGATGAGCAGTTCTTC. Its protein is CASSELATDEQFF.